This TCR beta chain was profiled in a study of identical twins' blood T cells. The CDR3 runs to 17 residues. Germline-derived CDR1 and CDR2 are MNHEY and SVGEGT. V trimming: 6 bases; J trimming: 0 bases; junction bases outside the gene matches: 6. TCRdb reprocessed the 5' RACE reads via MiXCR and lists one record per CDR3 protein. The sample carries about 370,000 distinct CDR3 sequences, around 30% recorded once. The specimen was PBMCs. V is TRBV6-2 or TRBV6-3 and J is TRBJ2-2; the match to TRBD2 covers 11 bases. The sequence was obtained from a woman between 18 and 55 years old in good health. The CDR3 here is CASRRGTSGTNTGELFF. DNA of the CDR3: TGTGCCAGCAGAAGGGGGACTAGCGGAACGAACACCGGGGAGCTGTTTTTT.